This TCR beta chain appears in the sequencing data of a study of T cell changes during pregnancy in multiple sclerosis. The assay was immunoSEQ multiplex PCR, and TCRdb's table has in-frame clones only and misses some. The sample has 50,000 to 55,000 clones, around 90% seen once. V lost 5 bases to trimming and J lost 8 bases, with 15 bases between them. The CDR3 runs to 13 residues. The germline V gene has CDR1 LNHDA and CDR2 SQIVND (reference sequence). The sequenced sample was CD4+ T cells from peripheral blood mononuclear cells, obtained in the third trimester of pregnancy. The sequence was obtained from a female donor with multiple sclerosis, enrolled in a pregnancy study. The genes are TRBV19 and TRBJ1-2; unclear D gene. The CDR3 DNA sequence: TGTGCCAGTAGTTGGGTACTTTCGGGGGGCTACACCTTC. This translates into CASSWVLSGGYTF.